This T cell receptor (beta chain) appears in the sequencing data of a study of cytomegalovirus exposure and HLA in healthy donors. Broader study findings: According to the study, some 160 TCR beta chains were cytomegalovirus-associated. In vitro confirmation showed a few CMV-associated chains to be CMV antigen specific.

Concerning this clone: The antigen remains undetermined.

V lost 4 bases and J lost 4; bases outside the gene matches: 13. From germline, CDR1 is SGHRS and CDR2 YFSETQ. The CDR3 runs to 18 residues. Assay used: immunoSEQ multiplex PCR; TCRdb lists only in-frame clones, some missing. The top ten hold 0.83% of the sample, which has 300,000 to 400,000 clones, roughly 90% seen once. The J gene is TRBJ2-5, the V gene TRBV5-1, with 13 bases identical to TRBD2. The TCR originated in a young woman in good health and CMV-seronegative. Sequencing input: PBMCs. CDR3 bases: TGCGCCAGCAGCCCAGGACTAGCGGGAGCGCAGGGGTTAGAGACCCAGTACTTC. It codes for CASSPGLAGAQGLETQYF.